This TCR beta chain is from a study of T cells expressing NK-cell markers (dated by TCRdb to the early 2020s). In the study overall: In sorted CD3+CD56+NKG2C+, CD3+CD56+NKG2C- and CD3+CD56-NKG2C+ T-cell subsets from several donors, TCR beta-chain repertoires were profiled. Of the eight sequenced donors, seven were found to be HCMV-seropositive and one was found to be HCMV-seronegative. Randomly selected healthy volunteers, three men and five women, were used as the eight sequenced donors. Sequencing of the libraries produced 2 x 150 bp reads on Illumina HiSeq 2000/2500, MiSeq or NextSeq. Beyond this particular receptor, the publication reports: It remained unclear whether the expanded NKG2C-expressing T cell clones were specific for HCMV antigens. In five to seven donors, the dominant CD3+CD56+NKG2C+ clonotypes were among the top 10 CD8+ clonotypes and accounted for roughly 1.0-7.5% of CD8+ T cells. Those dominant clonotypes were again the most abundant among CD3+CD56-NKG2C+ cells in several donors, at about 28.3-60.1%.

To determine HCMV serostatus, a commercial ELISA kit was used to detect HCMV-specific IgG in serum. Peripheral blood mononuclear cells were isolated from blood by Ficoll density gradient centrifugation. Instrument used: Illumina HiSeq 2000. 5'RACE template switching, by which a universal primer site and unique molecular identifiers were added, was used to make TCR beta cDNA libraries. cDNA synthesis was primed from the TCR beta constant segment and was followed by two successive PCR amplification steps. The published analysis was carried out like this. Reads were demultiplexed and grouped by UMI with MIGEC, and clonotypes were assembled and quantified with MiTCR. To exclude erroneous sequences, any TCR cDNA sequence not supported by at least two reads was discarded. The tcR package was used for downstream repertoire analysis, and clonotypes were matched across fractions by CDR3 nucleotide sequence plus V segment. VDJmatch was used to annotate antigen specificity against VDJdb, with one amino acid substitution in CDR3 permitted. After reprocessing by TCRdb, each CDR3 protein sequence is one entry, and no DNA is given. Clone size and V and J calls follow TCRdb, not the original study. The sample's records list 90,000 to 130,000 distinct CDR3 sequences. The ten largest clones add up to 15% to 20% of the sample.

Per the germline V gene, SGDLS is the CDR1 and YYNGEE is the CDR2. Including cysteine and phenylalanine, the CDR3 has 17 amino acids. DNA was not recorded. With regard to this clonotype: Its antigen remains unidentified.

This receptor chain uses TRBV9 and TRBJ2-3; TCRdb lists TRBD2, though no DNA is available to test this call. The source is a woman between 18 and 70 years old in good health. The sequenced sample was blood T cells: a sorted CD56 or NKG2C T cell subset, CD4+ or CD8+ T cells, or bulk PBMC T cells (not recorded which). The CDR3 reads as follows: CASSLEEGLAATDTQYF.